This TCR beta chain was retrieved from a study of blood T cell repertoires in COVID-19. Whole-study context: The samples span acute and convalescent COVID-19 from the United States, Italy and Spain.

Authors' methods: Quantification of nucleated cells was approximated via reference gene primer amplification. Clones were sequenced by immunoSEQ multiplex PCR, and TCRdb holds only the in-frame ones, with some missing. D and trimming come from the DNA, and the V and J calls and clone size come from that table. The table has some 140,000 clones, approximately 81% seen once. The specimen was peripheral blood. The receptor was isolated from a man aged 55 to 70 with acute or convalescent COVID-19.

For the CDR3, the DNA is TGTGCCAGCTCACAACCCTCGGGGGGCACCTCCTACGAGCAGTACTTC. This gives the protein CASSQPSGGTSYEQYF. This chain connects TRBV18 to TRBJ2-7; perhaps TRBD2 as D (7 bases). The V end was cut by 4 bases, the J end by 0 bases, with 16 bases between. This CDR3 has 16 residues. Germline V gene sequence: CDR1 KGHSH, CDR2 LQKENI.